Reported below is one T cell receptor beta chain. Its antigen is still unknown. Base qualities are not at hand, and no much larger clone is one base apart. The donors were healthy, HIV-negative adults who had no recently reported acute infections or vaccinations. Every donor was a Caucasian adult residing in Nashville, Tennessee, USA. CD4+ T cells were enriched by magnetic negative selection, after which naive cells were positively selected on CD45RA and the negative fraction was taken as the memory subset. After blood collection by leukapheresis, PBMCs were isolated using Ficoll-Histopaque density gradient centrifugation and then cryopreserved in the vapor phase of liquid nitrogen. Analytical flow cytometry was used to check the purity and quantity of every magnetically sorted T cell population. Each sorted fraction had its genomic DNA isolated and then quantified by UV absorbance on a Nanodrop 2000c.

These data originate in a study of shared clonotypes between healthy human individuals (dated by TCRdb to the early 2020s). Concerning the study at large: A couple of women and a few men aged 18 to 49 years were included in the cohort. Libraries were prepared and TCR repertoires were sequenced by different laboratories using diverse techniques, in order to increase sequencing depth and limit assay-specific biases. Each donor's leukapheresis produced roughly between roughly 0.94 and 9.5 billion PBMCs. Per donor, three plates each were used for CD4 naive and CD4 memory, two for CD8 naive, and one for CD8 memory. To estimate repertoire size and how much clonotypes are shared between individuals, the study performed deep sequencing of blood TCR repertoires from five healthy adults. The paper's findings and limits, for the study overall: Because the study included only a small number of donors, the genetic and exposure-history diversity represented was limited. Sampling was restricted to blood, and TCR repertoires in tissues likely differ from the TCR repertoires found in blood. Pairwise subsampling led to the expectation that sequencing depth would affect the degree of clonotype sharing among donors. Naive subsets generally had larger estimated clonotype richness than memory subsets. Higher generation probabilities were observed for clonotypes shared by all four sorted-subset donors than for non-shared clonotypes. Sharing across several donors was observed for around 5% of naive CD4, over 3% of naive CD8, over 2% of memory CD4, and around 0.42% of memory CD8 clonotypes. Rarefaction of sorted-subset datasets indicated incomplete sequencing despite the large sequencing depth.

Using the deep immunoSEQ assay, multiplex PCR amplified TCR CDR3 regions from genomic DNA. Extracted genomic DNA from each cell subset was spread evenly across all wells of several immunoSEQ 96-well plates, with each plate serving as a replicate. Each replicate PCR for sorted subsets received roughly 0.2 ug genomic DNA, equal to about 30,000 T cell genomes. Purified libraries were measured with a Qubit 3.0 fluorometer, size-checked on a Bioanalyzer 2100, and measured again with the KAPA Library Quantification kit. Every immunoSEQ 96-well plate was sequenced on a separate single-read 150-cycle Illumina NextSeq 550 flow cell. The authors' analysis ran thus. The immunoSEQ output contained only junctional sequences without quality scores, so filtering could not match that applied to full-length reads. To assign V/J genes and CDR3, sequences were annotated using PyIR, a Python wrapper for IgBLAST v1.9, with IMGT germline references. Reads were filtered out if the reads had weak V/J assignments (E-value above 1e-6), no CDR3, stop codons, out-of-frame junctions, or ambiguous translated residues. V3J clonotypes were defined as sequences sharing the same inferred V gene, J gene, and CDR3 amino acid sequence. Percentage overlap between repertoires was calculated by dividing the number of shared unique clonotypes by the size of the smaller repertoire. RTK rarefaction, the Chao1 estimator, and Recon v2.1 estimates of unobserved clonotypes were used to assess repertoire richness. OLGA was used to compute generation probabilities for all TCRbeta clonotypes that the gDNA method yielded from four donors. TCRdb took over this immuneACCESS table, retaining in-frame rearrangements with V and J assigned. Such tables are incomplete; in checked studies, under half of the missing clones stem from an unresolved V gene, and the remainder is unexplained. That table supplies the V and J calls and clone size; D and trimming were determined from the DNA. This sample holds 150,000 to 200,000 clones; 90% to 95% were observed only once. The ten largest make up around 0.067% of the sample.

V sheds 1 base and J sheds 5 bases, leaving 9 bases between their ends. Via the germline V gene, CDR1 is SGHRS and CDR2 YFSETQ. Its CDR3 holds 13 amino acids, cysteine through phenylalanine. Of the read, only the CDR3 DNA is kept; its 39 bases are in frame from base 1. The sequencing input was naive CD4+ T cells sorted from blood. In the paper's terms, the cell subset or site label means: CD45RA+ positively selected. The sequence came from a woman aged 25 to 39 in good health. Rearrangement joined TRBV5-1 to TRBJ1-2; the D gene cannot be named for sure. CDR3 protein: CASSLRETYGYTF. DNA sequence: TGCGCCAGCAGCTTGAGGGAGACGTATGGCTACACCTTC.